A single sample is the source of the 12 T cell receptor beta chains below, sequenced in a study of CD8+CD57+ T cells in acquired aplastic anemia. Before being chosen for sequencing, patients had shown CD8+CD57+ cell expansion by flow cytometry. Genomic DNA was employed as the template in profiling TCR beta VDJ and CDR3. TCRdb reprocessed the reads via MiXCR and lists one record per CDR3 protein. This table has under 350,000 distinct CDR3 sequences, approximately 60% appearing once. Sequencing used sorted CD4+, CD8+, or CD8+CD57+ T cells (not recorded which) from PBMCs. Receptor source: a human donor with aplastic anemia.

The chain joins TRBV7-3 to TRBJ2-7; D is ambiguous. CDR1 and CDR2 from the germline V gene are SGHTA and FQGTGA. The CDR3 loop spans 12 amino acids. V was trimmed by 0 bases and J by 3 bases, leaving 3 bases between them. CDR3 sequence (DNA): TGTGCCAGCAGCTTAACGGACTACGAGCAGTACTTC. It yields the protein CASSLTDYEQYF.

This clonotype was seen a handful of times. This chain's CDR3 is CASSTSGGYNEQFF. CDR3 nucleotide sequence: TGTGCCAGTAGTACTAGCGGGGGATACAATGAGCAGTTCTTC. This chain connects TRBV19 to TRBJ2-1; 10 bases map to TRBD2. The V segment lost 4 bases and the J segment 4 bases; nucleotides outside the gene matches: 1. Per the germline V gene, CDR1 is LNHDA and CDR2 is SQIVND (reference sequence). The CDR3 is 14 residues long.

This clonotype was observed at least ten times. This chain uses TRBV15 with TRBJ1-2; possibly TRBD1 for D (5 bases). The CDR3 is 14 amino acids. Germline CDR1 LNHNV, CDR2 YYDKDF (reference sequence). V was trimmed by 5 bases and J by 5 bases, leaving 15 bases between them. CDR3 sequence: CATSLDIGRYGYTF. In DNA form, the CDR3 reads TGTGCCACCAGCCTGGACATTGGGCGATATGGCTACACCTTC.

A note on this clonotype: The missing conserved phenylalanine or tryptophan at the end of this CDR3 makes a read error likely. The CDR3, as DNA: TGCGCCAGCACCCTGATGACAGGGACGCAGTATTCT. Its translation is CASTLMTGTQYS. This chain uses TRBV12-3 or TRBV12-4 with TRBJ2-3; 7 positions match TRBD1. The CDR3 totals 12 residues.

V and J are TRBV7-3 and TRBJ2-7; 8 nucleotides match TRBD2. J was trimmed by 6 bases and V by 4 bases; bases with no gene match: 11. This CDR3 spans 15 amino acids. Germline V lookup: CDR1 SGHTA, CDR2 FQGTGA. In DNA form, the CDR3 reads TGTGCCAGCAGCTCGCTAGCGGGTGATAGTTCCGAGCAGTACTTC. This gives the protein CASSSLAGDSSEQYF.

V usage is TRBV4-3 and J usage is TRBJ1-1; TRBD1 matches at 8 bases. Per germline, CDR1 LGHNA and CDR2 YSLEER. J gave up 3 bases and V 3 bases, and 6 bases lay outside the gene matches. The CDR3 consists of 15 residues. This chain's CDR3 is CASSHGDRTDTEAFF. Written as DNA, the CDR3 is TGCGCCAGCAGCCATGGGGACAGGACGGACACTGAAGCTTTCTTT.

Concerning this clonotype: At one end, the junction sequence differs from germline, possibly due to a read error. The rearrangement joins TRBV7-9 to TRBJ1-6; D ambiguous. Germline CDR1 and CDR2: SEHNR and FQNEAQ (reference sequence). This CDR3 contains 15 residues. This CDR3 reads CTSGLMTVYNSPLHF. For the CDR3, the DNA is TGTACCAGCGGCTTAATGACGGTCTATAATTCACCCCTCCACTTT.

The rearrangement joins TRBV20-1 to TRBJ2-7, with D perhaps being TRBD1 or TRBD2 (6 bases each). The CDR3 is 16 residues long. The germline gives CDR1 DFQATT, CDR2 SNEGSKA (reference sequence). Trimming removed 0 bases from V and 7 bases from J, with 22 bases in between. This CDR3 reads CSARDEGGLLPGEQYF. In DNA, the CDR3 is TGCAGTGCTAGAGATGAGGGGGGCCTTCTACCAGGGGAGCAGTACTTC.

This clonotype was observed at least ten times. The V gene is TRBV10-3, the J gene TRBJ1-1, with 8 bases that match TRBD1. V shed 4 bases and J 6 bases; nucleotides not matched to a gene: 10. The CDR3 loop spans 15 amino acids. Germline V gene lookup returns CDR1 ENHRY and CDR2 SYGVKD. The CDR3 region has the DNA TGTGCCATCAGTGGAAACGGACAGGGCACGGCTGAAGCTTTCTTT. It codes for CAISGNGQGTAEAFF.

Comments on this clonotype: One end of the junction does not line up with germline, which may come from a read error. V usage is TRBV5-1 and J usage is TRBJ1-1; no firm D call. In germline, CDR1 is SGHRS, CDR2 YFSETQ. The CDR3 is made up of 14 amino acids. The CDR3 loop reads CASSLRVMNTEAFF. The CDR3 DNA is TGTGCCAGCAGCTTACGGGTTATGAACACTGAAGCTTTCTTT.

As concerns this clonotype: One junction end disagrees with the germline gene, perhaps due to a read error. V gene TRBV7-9 combines with J gene TRBJ2-1; 11 bases agree with TRBD2. The CDR3 has 17 residues. Per germline, CDR1 SEHNR and CDR2 FQNEAQ (reference sequence). CDR3 in DNA: TGTGCCGGCAGCCCACCTAGCGGGGGGCCCTCCTACAATGAGCAGTTTTTC. Its protein product is CAGSPPSGGPSYNEQFF.

This sequence joins TRBV7-2 and TRBJ2-3, with D maybe TRBD2 (6 bases). Germline loops: CDR1 SGHTA, CDR2 FQGNSA. CDR3 length: 14 residues. Trimming shortened V by 3 bases and J by 4 bases, and 11 bases separated the two germline ends. The CDR3 here is CASSFVSGADTQYF. CDR3 sequence (DNA): TGTGCCAGCAGCTTCGTATCGGGGGCAGATACGCAGTATTTT. Variable domain in full (rest from reference TRBV7-2 and TRBJ2-3): GAGVSQSPSNKVTEKGKDVELRCDPISGHTALYWYRQSLGQGLEFLIYFQGNSAPDKSGLPSDRFSAERTGGSVSTLTIQRTQQEDSAVYLCASSFVSGADTQYFGPGTRLTVL.